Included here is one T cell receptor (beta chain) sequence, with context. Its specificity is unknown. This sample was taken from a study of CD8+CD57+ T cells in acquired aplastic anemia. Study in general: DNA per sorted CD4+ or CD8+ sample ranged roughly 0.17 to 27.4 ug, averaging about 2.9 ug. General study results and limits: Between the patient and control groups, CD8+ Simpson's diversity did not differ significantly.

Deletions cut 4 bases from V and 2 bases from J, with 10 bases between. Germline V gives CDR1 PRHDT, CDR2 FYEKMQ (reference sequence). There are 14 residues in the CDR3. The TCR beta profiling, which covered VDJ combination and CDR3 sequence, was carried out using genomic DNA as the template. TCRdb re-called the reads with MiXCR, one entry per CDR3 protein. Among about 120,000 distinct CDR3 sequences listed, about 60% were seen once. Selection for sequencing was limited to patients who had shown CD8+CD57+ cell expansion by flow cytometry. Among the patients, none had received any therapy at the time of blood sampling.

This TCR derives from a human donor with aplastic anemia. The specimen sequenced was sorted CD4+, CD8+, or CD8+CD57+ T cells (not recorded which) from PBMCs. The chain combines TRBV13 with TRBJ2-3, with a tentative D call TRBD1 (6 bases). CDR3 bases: TGTGCCAGCAGCTCGCAGGGGTACACAGATACGCAGTATTTT. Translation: CASSSQGYTDTQYF.